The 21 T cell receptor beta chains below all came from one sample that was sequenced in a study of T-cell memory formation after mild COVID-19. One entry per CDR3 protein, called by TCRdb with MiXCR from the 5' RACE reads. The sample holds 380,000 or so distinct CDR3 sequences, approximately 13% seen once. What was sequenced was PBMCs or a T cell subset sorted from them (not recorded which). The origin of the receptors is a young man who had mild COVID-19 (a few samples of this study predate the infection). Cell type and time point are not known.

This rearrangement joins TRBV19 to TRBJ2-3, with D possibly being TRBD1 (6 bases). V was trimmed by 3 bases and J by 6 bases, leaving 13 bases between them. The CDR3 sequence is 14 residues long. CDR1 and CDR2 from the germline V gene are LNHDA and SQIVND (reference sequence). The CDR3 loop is CASSISGVPDTQYF. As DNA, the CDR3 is TGTGCCAGTAGTATTTCAGGGGTTCCTGATACGCAGTATTTT.

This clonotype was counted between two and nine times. CDR3 region: CASSLAVSGQLYGYTF. The CDR3 DNA reads as TGTGCCAGCAGCTTAGCCGTGTCAGGGCAGCTGTATGGCTACACCTTC. The chain is built from TRBV7-9 and TRBJ1-2; a weak D match, TRBD1 (5 bases). Trimming pared 0 bases from V and 5 bases from J, leaving 16 bases between. The CDR3 loop spans 16 amino acids. Germline CDR1 is SEHNR and CDR2 is FQNEAQ (reference sequence).

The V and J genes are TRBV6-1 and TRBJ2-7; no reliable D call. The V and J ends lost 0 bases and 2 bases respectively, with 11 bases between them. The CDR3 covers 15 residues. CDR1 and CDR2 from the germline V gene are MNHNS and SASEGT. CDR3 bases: TGTGCCAGCAGTGAAGCTATAAGCGTGACCTACGAGCAGTACGTC. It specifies CASSEAISVTYEQYV.

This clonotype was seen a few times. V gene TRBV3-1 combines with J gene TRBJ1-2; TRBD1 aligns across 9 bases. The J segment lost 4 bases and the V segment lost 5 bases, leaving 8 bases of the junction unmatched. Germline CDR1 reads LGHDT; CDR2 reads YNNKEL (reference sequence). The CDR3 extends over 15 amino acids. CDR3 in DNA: TGTGCCAGCAGCGCAGCCGGGACAGGGACCTATGGCTACACCTTC. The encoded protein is CASSAAGTGTYGYTF.

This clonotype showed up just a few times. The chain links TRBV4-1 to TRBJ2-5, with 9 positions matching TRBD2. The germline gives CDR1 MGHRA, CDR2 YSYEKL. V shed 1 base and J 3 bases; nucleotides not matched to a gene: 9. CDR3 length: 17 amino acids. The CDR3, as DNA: TGCGCCAGCAGCCAAGGAGGGGCTAGCGGGGAAGAAGAGACCCAGTACTTC. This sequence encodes CASSQGGASGEEETQYF.

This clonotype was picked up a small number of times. CDR3 in amino acids: CASQGVGTYEQYF. CDR3 nucleotide sequence: TGCGCCAGTCAGGGGGTGGGAACCTACGAGCAGTACTTC. The chain has TRBV10-2 and TRBJ2-7; 7 bases align to TRBD1. The CDR3 loop spans 13 amino acids. V shed 9 bases, J shed 2 bases, and the junction held 7 bases outside the gene matches. Germline values: CDR1 WSHSY, CDR2 SAAADI.

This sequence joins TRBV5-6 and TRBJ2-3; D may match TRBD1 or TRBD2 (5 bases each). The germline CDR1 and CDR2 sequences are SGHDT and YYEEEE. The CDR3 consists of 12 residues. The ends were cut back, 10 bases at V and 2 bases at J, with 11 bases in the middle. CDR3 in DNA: TGTGCCTGTCGGGGACCCACAGATACGCAGTATTTT. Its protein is CACRGPTDTQYF.

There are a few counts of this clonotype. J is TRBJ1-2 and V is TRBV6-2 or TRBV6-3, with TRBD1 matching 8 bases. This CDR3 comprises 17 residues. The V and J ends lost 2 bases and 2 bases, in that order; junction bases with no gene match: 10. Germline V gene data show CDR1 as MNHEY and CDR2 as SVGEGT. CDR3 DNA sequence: TGTGCCAGCAGTTACCCCCTGACCCGGGACAGGAACTATGGCTACACCTTC. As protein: CASSYPLTRDRNYGYTF.

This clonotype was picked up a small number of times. The CDR3 loop reads CASSLLIADSTDTQYF. The CDR3 coding sequence is TGTGCCAGCAGCTTGCTAATTGCGGATAGCACAGATACGCAGTATTTT. V usage is TRBV5-6 and J usage is TRBJ2-3; D is unclear. Trimming removed 1 base from V and 0 bases from J, with 12 bases in between. Looked up from germline, CDR1 is SGHDT and CDR2 is YYEEEE. The CDR3 has 16 amino acids.

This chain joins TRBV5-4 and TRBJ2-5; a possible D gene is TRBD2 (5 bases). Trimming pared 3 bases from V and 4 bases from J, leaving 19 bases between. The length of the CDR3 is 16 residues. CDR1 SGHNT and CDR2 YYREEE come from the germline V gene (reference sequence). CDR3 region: CASSSRKDSVRETQYF. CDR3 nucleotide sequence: TGTGCCAGCAGCTCCAGGAAGGATAGCGTCAGAGAGACCCAGTACTTC.

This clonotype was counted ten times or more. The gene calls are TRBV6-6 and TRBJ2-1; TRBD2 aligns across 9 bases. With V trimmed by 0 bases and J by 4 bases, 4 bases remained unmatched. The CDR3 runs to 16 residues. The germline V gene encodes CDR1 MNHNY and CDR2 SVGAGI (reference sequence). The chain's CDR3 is CASSYSGLAPYNEQFF. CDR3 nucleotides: TGTGCCAGCAGTTACTCTGGACTAGCGCCGTACAATGAGCAGTTCTTC.

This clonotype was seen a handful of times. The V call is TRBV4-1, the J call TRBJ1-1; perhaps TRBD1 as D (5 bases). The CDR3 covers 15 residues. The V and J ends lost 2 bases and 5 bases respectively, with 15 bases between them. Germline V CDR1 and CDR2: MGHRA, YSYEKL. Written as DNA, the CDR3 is TGCGCCAGCAGCCAAAACCAGGGCCGGTCGACTGAAGCTTTCTTT. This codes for CASSQNQGRSTEAFF.

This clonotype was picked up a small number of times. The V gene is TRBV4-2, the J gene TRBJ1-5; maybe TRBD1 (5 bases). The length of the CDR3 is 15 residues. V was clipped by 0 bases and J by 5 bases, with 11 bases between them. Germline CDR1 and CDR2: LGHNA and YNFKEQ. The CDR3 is CASSQDPVGDQPQHF. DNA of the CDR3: TGTGCCAGCAGCCAAGATCCTGTGGGGGATCAGCCCCAGCATTTT.

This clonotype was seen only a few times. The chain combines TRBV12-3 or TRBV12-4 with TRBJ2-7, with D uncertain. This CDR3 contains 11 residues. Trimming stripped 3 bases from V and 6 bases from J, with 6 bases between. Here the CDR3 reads CASSFGLEQYF. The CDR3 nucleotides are TGTGCCAGCAGTTTCGGCCTCGAGCAGTACTTC.

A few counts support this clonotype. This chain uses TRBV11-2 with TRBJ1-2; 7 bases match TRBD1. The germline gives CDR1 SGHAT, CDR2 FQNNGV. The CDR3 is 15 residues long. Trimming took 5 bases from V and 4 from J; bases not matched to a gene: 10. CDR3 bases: TGTGCCAGCAGCGAAAACGAGGGACAGACCTATGGCTACACCTTC. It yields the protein CASSENEGQTYGYTF.

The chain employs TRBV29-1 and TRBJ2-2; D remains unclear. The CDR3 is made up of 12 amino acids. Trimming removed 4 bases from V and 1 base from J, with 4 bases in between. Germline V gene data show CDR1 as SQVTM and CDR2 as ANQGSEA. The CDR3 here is CSVAWNTGELFF. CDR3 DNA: TGCAGCGTTGCCTGGAACACCGGGGAGCTGTTTTTT.

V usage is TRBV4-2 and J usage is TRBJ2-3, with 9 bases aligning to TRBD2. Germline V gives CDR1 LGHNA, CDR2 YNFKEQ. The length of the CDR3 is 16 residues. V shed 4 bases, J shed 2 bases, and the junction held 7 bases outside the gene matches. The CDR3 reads CASSLVAGDNTDTQYF. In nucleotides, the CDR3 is TGTGCCAGCAGCCTAGTAGCGGGGGACAACACAGATACGCAGTATTTT.

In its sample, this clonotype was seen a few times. The chain's CDR3 is CASSVTLYSTDTQYF. The CDR3 coding sequence is TGTGCCAGCAGCGTCACCCTCTATAGCACAGATACGCAGTATTTT. The chain uses TRBV9 and TRBJ2-3; D gene ambiguous. In germline, CDR1 is SGDLS, CDR2 YYNGEE. V was pared by 2 bases and J by 0 bases, with 10 bases between. This CDR3 comprises 15 residues.

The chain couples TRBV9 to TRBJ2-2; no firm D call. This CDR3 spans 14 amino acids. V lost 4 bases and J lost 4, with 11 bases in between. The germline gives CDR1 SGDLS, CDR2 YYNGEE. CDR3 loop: CASSPTTVTGELFF. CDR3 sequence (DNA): TGTGCCAGCAGCCCCACGACCGTCACCGGGGAGCTGTTTTTT.

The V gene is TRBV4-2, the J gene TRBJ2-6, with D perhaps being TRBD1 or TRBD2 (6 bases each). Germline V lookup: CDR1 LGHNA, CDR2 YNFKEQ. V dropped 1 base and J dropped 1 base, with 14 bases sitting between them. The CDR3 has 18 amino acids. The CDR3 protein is CASSQVSGATSGANVLTF. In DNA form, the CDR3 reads TGTGCCAGCAGCCAAGTTTCGGGGGCGACTTCTGGGGCCAACGTCCTGACTTTC.

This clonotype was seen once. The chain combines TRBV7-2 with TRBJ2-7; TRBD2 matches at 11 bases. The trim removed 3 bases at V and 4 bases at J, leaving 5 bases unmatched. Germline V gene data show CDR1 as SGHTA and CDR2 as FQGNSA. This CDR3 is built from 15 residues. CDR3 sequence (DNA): TGTGCCAGCAGCTTTAGCGGGGGGGCGTTTTACGAGCAGTACGTC. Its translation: CASSFSGGAFYEQYV.